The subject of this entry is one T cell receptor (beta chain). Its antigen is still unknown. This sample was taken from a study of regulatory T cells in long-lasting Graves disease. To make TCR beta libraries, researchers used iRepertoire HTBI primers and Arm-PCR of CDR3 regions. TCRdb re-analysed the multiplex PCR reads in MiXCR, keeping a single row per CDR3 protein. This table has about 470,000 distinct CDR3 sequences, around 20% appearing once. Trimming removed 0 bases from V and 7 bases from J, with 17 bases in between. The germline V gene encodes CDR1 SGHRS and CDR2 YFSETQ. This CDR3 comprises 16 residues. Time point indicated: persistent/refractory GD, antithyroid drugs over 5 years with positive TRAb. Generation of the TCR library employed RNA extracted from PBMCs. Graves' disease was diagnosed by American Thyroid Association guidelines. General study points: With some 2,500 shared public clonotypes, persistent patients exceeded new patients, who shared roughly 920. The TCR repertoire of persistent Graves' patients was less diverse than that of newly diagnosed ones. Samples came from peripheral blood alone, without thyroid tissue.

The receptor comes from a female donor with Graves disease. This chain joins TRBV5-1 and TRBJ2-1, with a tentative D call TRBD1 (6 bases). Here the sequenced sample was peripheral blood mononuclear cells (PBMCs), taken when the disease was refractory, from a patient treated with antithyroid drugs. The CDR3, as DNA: TGCGCCAGCAGCTTGGAAACAAGAGGGGGAGCGAATGAGCAGTTCTTC. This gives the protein CASSLETRGGANEQFF.